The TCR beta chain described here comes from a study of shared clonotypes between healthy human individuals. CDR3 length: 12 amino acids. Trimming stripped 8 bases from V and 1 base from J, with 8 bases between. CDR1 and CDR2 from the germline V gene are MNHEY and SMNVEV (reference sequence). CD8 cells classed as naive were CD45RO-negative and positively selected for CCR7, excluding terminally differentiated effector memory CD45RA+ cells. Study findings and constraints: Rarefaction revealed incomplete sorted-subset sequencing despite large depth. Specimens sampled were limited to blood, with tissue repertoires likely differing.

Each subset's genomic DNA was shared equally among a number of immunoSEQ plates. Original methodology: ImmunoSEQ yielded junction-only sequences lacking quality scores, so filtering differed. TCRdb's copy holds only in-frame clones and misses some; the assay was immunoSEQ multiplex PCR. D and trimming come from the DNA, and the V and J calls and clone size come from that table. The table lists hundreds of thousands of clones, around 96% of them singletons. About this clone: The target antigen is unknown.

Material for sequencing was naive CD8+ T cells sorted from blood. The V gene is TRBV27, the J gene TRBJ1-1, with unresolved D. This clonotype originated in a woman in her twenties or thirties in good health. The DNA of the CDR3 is TGTGCCAGCCGGGTGGGGAACACTGAAGCTTTCTTT. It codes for CASRVGNTEAFF.